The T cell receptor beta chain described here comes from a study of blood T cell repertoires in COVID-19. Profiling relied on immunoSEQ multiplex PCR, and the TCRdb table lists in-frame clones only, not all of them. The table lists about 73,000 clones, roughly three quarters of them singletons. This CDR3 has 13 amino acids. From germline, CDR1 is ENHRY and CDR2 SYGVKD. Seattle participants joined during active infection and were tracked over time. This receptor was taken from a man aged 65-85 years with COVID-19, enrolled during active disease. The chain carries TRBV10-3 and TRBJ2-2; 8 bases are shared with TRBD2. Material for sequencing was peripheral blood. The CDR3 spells CPNNGGAAGELFF. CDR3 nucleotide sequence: TGTCCCAACAACGGGGGGGCAGCGGGGGAGCTGTTTTTT.